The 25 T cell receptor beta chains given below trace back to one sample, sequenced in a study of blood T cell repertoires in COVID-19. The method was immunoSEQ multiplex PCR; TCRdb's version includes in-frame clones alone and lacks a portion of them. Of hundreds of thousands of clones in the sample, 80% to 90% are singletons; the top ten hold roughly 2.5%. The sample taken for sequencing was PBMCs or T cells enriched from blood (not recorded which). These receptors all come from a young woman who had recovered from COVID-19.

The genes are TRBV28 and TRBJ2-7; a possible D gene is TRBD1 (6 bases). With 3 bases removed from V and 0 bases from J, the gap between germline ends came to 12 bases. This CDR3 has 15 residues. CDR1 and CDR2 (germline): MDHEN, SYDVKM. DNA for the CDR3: TGTGCCAGCAGTTTGGATCAGGGGAGCTCCTACGAGCAGTACTTC. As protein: CASSLDQGSSYEQYF.

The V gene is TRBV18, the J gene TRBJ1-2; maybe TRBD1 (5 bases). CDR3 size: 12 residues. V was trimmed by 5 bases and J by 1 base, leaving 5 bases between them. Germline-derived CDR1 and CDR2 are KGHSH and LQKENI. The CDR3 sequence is CASSDSNYGYTF. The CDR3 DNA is TGTGCCAGCTCAGACAGTAACTATGGCTACACCTTC.

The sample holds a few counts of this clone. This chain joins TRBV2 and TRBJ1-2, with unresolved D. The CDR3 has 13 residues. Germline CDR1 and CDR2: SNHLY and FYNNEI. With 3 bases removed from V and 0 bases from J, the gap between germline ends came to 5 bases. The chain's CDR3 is CASSDESNYGYTF. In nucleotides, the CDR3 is TGTGCCAGCAGTGACGAGTCTAACTATGGCTACACCTTC. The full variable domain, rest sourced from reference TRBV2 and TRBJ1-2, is EPEVTQTPSHQVTQMGQEVILRCVPISNHLYFYWYRQILGQKVEFLVSFYNNEISEKSEIFDDQFSVERPDGSNFTLKIRSTKLEDSAMYFCASSDESNYGYTFGSGTRLTVV.

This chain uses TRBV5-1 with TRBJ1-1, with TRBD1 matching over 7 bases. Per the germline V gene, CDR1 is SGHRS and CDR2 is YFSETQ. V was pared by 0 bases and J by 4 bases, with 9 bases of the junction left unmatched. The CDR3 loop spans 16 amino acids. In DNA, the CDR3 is TGCGCCAGCAGCTTGGAAGGGGACAGAGGAGGCACTGAAGCTTTCTTT. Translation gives CASSLEGDRGGTEAFF.

The CDR3 region has the DNA TGTGCCACCAGCAGAGACCGACAGGGTCGAAGTGAGACCCAGTACTTC. Amino acids: CATSRDRQGRSETQYF. The rearrangement links TRBV15 to TRBJ2-5; 7 positions agree with TRBD1. V gave up 0 bases and J gave up 5 bases; unmatched junction bases: 9. The CDR3 covers 16 residues. Germline V gives CDR1 LNHNV, CDR2 YYDKDF (reference sequence).

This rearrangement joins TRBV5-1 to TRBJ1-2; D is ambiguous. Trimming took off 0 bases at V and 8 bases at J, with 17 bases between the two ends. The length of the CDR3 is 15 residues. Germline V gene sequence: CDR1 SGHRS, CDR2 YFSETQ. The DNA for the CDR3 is TGCGCCAGCAGCTTGGCCGATGGCCCCCTGAGGGGCTACACCTTC. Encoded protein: CASSLADGPLRGYTF.

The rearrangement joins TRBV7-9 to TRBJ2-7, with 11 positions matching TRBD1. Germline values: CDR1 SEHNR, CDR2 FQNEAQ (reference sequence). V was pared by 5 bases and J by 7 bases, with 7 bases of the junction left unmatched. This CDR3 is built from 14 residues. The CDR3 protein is CASSHGQGAREQYF. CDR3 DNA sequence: TGTGCCAGCAGCCACGGACAGGGGGCGCGGGAGCAGTACTTC.

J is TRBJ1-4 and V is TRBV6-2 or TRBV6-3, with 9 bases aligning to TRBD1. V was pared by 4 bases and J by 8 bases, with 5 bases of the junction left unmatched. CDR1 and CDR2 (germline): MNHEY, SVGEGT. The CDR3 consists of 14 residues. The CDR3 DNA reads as TGTGCCAGCAGTTCCCGGACAGGGGCCGAAAAACTGTTTTTT. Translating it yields CASSSRTGAEKLFF.

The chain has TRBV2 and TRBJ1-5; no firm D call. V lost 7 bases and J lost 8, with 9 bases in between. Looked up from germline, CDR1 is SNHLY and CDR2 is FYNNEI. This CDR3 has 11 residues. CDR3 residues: CASILAEPQHF. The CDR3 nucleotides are TGTGCCAGCATCCTGGCAGAGCCCCAGCATTTT.

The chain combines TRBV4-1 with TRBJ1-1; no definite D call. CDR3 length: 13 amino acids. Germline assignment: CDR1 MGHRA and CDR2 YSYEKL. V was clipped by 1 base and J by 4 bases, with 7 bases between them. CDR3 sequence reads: CASSQGAATEAFF. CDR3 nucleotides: TGCGCCAGCAGCCAAGGAGCGGCCACTGAAGCTTTCTTT.

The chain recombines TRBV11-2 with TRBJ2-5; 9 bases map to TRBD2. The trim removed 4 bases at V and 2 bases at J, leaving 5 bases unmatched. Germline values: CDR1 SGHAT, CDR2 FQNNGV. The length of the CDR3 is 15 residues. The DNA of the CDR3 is TGTGCCAGCAGCTGGGGCGGGGGGGTACAAGAGACCCAGTACTTC. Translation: CASSWGGGVQETQYF.

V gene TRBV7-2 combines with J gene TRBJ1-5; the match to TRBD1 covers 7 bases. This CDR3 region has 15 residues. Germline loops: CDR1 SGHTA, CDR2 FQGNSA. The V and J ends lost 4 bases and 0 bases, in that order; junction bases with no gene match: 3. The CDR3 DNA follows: TGTGCCAGCAGCTCAGGGGGGACTAGCAATCAGCCCCAGCATTTT. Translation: CASSSGGTSNQPQHF.

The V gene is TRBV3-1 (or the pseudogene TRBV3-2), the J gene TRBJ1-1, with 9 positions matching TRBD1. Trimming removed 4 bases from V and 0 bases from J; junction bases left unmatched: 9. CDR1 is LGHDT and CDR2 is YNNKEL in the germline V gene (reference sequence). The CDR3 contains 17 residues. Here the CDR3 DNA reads TGTGCCAGCAGCCGAGGACAGGGGATCCCTTTGAACACTGAAGCTTTCTTT. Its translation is CASSRGQGIPLNTEAFF.

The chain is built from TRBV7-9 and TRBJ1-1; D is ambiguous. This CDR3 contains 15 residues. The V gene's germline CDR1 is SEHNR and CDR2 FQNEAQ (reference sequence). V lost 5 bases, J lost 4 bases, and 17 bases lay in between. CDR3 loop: CASSHVRVQGTEAFF. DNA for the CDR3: TGTGCCAGCAGCCACGTCCGGGTGCAAGGCACTGAAGCTTTCTTT.

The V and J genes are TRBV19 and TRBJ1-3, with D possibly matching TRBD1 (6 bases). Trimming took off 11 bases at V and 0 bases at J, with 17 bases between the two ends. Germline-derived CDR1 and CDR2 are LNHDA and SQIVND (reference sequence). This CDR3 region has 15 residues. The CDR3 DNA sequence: TGTGCCTCGAAACCCTTGGACAGCTCTGGAAACACCATATATTTT. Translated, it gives CASKPLDSSGNTIYF.

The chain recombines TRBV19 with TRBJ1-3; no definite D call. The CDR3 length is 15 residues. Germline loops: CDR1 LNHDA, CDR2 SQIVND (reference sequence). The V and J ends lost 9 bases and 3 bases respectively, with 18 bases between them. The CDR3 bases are TGTGCCAGAACGGCAACGAGGGCTTTTGGAAACACCATATATTTT. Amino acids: CARTATRAFGNTIYF. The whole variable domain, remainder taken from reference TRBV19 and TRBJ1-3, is DGGITQSPKYLFRKEGQNVTLSCEQNLNHDAMYWYRQDPGQGLRLIYYSQIVNDFQKGDIAEGYSVSREKKESFPLTVTSAQKNPTAFYLCARTATRAFGNTIYFGEGSWLTVV.

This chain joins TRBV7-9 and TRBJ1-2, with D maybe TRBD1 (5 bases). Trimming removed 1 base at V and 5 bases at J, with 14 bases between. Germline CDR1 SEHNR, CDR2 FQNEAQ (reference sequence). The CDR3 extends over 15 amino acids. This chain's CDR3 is CASSLVVPGKYGYTF. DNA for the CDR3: TGTGCCAGCAGCTTAGTGGTTCCAGGGAAATATGGCTACACCTTC. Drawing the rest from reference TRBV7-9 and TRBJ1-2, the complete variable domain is DTGVSQNPRHKITKRGQNVTFRCDPISEHNRLYWYRQTLGQGPEFLTYFQNEAQLEKSRLLSDRFSAERPKGSFSTLEIQRTEQGDSAMYLCASSLVVPGKYGYTFGSGTRLTVV.

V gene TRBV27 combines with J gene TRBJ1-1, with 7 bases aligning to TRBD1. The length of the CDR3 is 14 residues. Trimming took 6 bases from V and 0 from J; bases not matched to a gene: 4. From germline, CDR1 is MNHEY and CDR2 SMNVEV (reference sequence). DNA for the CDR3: TGTGCCAGCAGACGACAGGGATTGAACACTGAAGCTTTCTTT. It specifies CASRRQGLNTEAFF.

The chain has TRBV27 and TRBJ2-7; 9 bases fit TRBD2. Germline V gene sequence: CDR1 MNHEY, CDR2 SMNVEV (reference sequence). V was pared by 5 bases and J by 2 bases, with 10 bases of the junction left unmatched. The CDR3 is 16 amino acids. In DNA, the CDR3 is TGTGCCAGCAGTCAACCCGCTAGCGGGGTGCCCTACGAGCAGTACTTC. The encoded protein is CASSQPASGVPYEQYF.

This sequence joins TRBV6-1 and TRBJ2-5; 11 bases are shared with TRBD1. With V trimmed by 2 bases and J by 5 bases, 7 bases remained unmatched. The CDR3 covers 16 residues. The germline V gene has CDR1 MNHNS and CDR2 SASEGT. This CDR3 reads CASSESRTGGLETQYF. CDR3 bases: TGTGCCAGCAGTGAAAGTCGGACAGGGGGCCTGGAGACCCAGTACTTC.

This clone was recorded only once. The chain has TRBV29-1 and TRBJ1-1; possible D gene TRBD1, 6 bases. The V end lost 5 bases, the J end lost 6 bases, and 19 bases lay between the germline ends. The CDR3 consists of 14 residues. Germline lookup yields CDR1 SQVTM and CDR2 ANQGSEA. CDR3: CSVIIPTAGAEAFF. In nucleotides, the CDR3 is TGCAGCGTTATAATCCCCACAGCAGGGGCTGAAGCTTTCTTT.

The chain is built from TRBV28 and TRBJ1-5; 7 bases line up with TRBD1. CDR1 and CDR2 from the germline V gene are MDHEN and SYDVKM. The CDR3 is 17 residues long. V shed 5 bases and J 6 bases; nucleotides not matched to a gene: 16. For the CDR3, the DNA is TGTGCCAGCAGTCCCCGGGCGCGAGGGGGCAACGGTCAGCCCCAGCATTTT. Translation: CASSPRARGGNGQPQHF.

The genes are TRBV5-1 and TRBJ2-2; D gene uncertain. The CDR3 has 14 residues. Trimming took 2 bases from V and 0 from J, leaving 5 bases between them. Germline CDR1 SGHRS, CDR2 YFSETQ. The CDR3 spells CASSFSSNTGELFF. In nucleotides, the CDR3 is TGCGCCAGCAGCTTCTCCTCGAACACCGGGGAGCTGTTTTTT. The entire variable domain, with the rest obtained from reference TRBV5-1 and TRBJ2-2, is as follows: KAGVTQTPRYLIKTRGQQVTLSCSPISGHRSVSWYQQTPGQGLQFLFEYFSETQRNKGNFPGRFSGRQFSNSRSEMNVSTLELGDSALYLCASSFSSNTGELFFGEGSRLTVL.

CDR3 protein: CSVRTGGNQPQHF. The CDR3 DNA sequence: TGCAGCGTGAGGACAGGGGGCAATCAGCCCCAGCATTTT. This chain uses TRBV29-1 with TRBJ1-5; TRBD1 matches at 9 bases. CDR3 length: 13 residues. Looked up from germline, CDR1 is SQVTM and CDR2 is ANQGSEA. The V gene end was trimmed by 6 bases and the J gene end by 2 bases; junction bases not matched to a gene: 2.

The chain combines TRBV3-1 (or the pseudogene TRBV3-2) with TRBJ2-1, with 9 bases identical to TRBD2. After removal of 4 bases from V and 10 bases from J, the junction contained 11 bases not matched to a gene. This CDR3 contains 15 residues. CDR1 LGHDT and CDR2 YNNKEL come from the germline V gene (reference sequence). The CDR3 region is CASSPRRAGGPEQFF. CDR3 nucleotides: TGTGCCAGCAGCCCCCGGCGGGCGGGGGGGCCCGAGCAGTTCTTC.